Below, 7 T cell receptor beta chains from the same sample are listed, as sequenced in a study of blood T cells in healthy people across ages. Combining a sample-barcoded 5' primer with a J-beta primer mix, a second PCR ran for 7 to 11 cycles. In TCRdb, the 5' RACE reads were re-called with MiXCR into one record per CDR3 protein. The sample holds hundreds of thousands of distinct CDR3 sequences, about 53% seen once. The specimen sequenced was blood. These receptors all stem from a man in his sixties in good health.

This rearrangement joins TRBV10-2 to TRBJ2-7; no clear D gene. V lost 0 bases and J 6 bases, leaving 9 bases between the germline ends. CDR3 size: 13 residues. CDR1 is WSHSY and CDR2 is SAAADI in the germline V gene. CDR3 sequence reads: CASSESGKTEQYF. CDR3 in DNA: TGCGCCAGCAGTGAGTCAGGGAAAACCGAGCAGTACTTC.

This clonotype was detected a few times. The chain joins TRBV10-3 to TRBJ1-5; a possible D gene is TRBD1 (5 bases). Germline values: CDR1 ENHRY, CDR2 SYGVKD. The V end lost 11 bases, the J end lost 4 bases, and 15 bases lay between the germline ends. This CDR3 region has 13 residues. CDR3 nucleotide sequence: TGTGCCGGGGCAGTAGAAAGGAATCAGCCCCAGCATTTT. Its protein is CAGAVERNQPQHF.

This clonotype has only a few counts. The V gene is TRBV9, the J gene TRBJ2-5; TRBD1 agrees at 8 bases. This CDR3 spans 14 amino acids. Trimming cost V 0 bases and J 4 bases; bases outside gene matches: 2. CDR1 and CDR2 from the germline V gene are SGDLS and YYNGEE. CDR3 coding DNA: TGTGCCAGCAGCGTAGGACAGGGGAGAGAGACCCAGTACTTC. As protein: CASSVGQGRETQYF.

This chain connects TRBV20-1 to TRBJ1-4; 8 nucleotides agree with TRBD1. This CDR3 region has 15 residues. Germline CDR1 is DFQATT and CDR2 is SNEGSKA (reference sequence). Germline trimming cut 1 base from V and 7 bases from J; bases unmatched to any gene: 8. Written as DNA, the CDR3 is TGCAGTGCTAGAGCCAGACAGGGGAGGAGTGAAAAACTGTTTTTT. Residues: CSARARQGRSEKLFF.

This clonotype has ten or more counts. The V call is TRBV7-9, the J call TRBJ1-2, with 8 nucleotides matching TRBD1. From germline, CDR1 is SEHNR and CDR2 FQNEAQ (reference sequence). Losses at the gene ends were 7 bases for V and 3 bases for J; bases not matched to a gene: 4. This CDR3 has 13 residues. CDR3 residues: CASTGGQDYGYTF. As DNA, the CDR3 is TGTGCCAGCACCGGGGGACAGGACTATGGCTACACCTTC.

The chain combines TRBV10-3 with TRBJ2-4, with 10 bases that match TRBD2. With the DNA end fitting TRBJ2-5 better, the J assignment may be wrong. The germline V gene has CDR1 ENHRY and CDR2 SYGVKD. The CDR3 has 13 residues. This CDR3 is CAIRAGGLETQYF. The CDR3 DNA reads as TGTGCCATCAGAGCGGGGGGGCTGGAGACCCAGTACTTC.

This clonotype was observed a handful of times. The chain is built from TRBV20-1 and TRBJ1-2, with 8 bases matching TRBD1. Germline CDR1 is DFQATT and CDR2 is SNEGSKA (reference sequence). The CDR3 covers 18 residues. With 0 bases clipped from V and 4 bases from J, the junction kept 16 bases outside the gene matches. This CDR3 reads CSARDTAQGAGGAYGYTF. The CDR3 DNA sequence: TGCAGTGCTAGAGATACCGCACAAGGGGCAGGGGGCGCCTATGGCTACACCTTC.